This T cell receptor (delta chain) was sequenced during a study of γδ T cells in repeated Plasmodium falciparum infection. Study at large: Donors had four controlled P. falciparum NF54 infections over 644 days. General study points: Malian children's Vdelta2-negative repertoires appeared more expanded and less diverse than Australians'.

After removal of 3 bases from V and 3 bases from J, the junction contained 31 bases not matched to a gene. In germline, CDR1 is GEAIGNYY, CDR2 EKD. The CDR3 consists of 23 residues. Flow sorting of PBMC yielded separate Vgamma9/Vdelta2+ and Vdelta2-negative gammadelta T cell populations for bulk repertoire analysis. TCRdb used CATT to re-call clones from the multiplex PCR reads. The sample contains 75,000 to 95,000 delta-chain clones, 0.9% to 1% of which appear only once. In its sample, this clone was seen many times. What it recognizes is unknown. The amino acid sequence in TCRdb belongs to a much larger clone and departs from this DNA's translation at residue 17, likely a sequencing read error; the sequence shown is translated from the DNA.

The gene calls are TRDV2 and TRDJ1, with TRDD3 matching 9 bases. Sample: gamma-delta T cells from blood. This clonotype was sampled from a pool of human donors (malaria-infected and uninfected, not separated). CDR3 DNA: TGTGCCTGTGACCTTCGCCATCTAGAGAATTTACTGGGGGACACACCCTGCTCCGATAAACTCATCTTT. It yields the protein CACDLRHLENLLGDTPCSDKLIF.